This T cell receptor beta chain was retrieved from a study of cytomegalovirus exposure and HLA in healthy donors. About the study: Out of 300 to 500 genotyped donors, about 80% belonged to the Caucasian-associated ancestry cluster. Study-wide points: It is likely that the observed cluster of highly shared sequence variants was a sequencing artifact.

It was with 60 Vbeta and 13 Jbeta primers that the PCR ran. The data were produced by immunoSEQ multiplex PCR, yet TCRdb's version contains in-frame clones alone and is incomplete. The sample contains about 130,000 clones, 70% to 85% of which appear only once. For this clone: Its antigen is undetermined.

Deletions cut 3 bases from V and 2 bases from J, with 8 bases between. From germline, CDR1 is MNHEY and CDR2 SMNVEV (reference sequence). The CDR3 sequence is 13 residues long. The chain employs TRBV27 and TRBJ2-7; no clear D. The source of this sequence is a man aged 40-49 years in good health and CMV-seropositive. Sequenced sample: PBMCs. In DNA, the CDR3 is TGTGCCAGCAGTTTGGGCAGGACCTACGAGCAGTACTTC. Amino acid sequence: CASSLGRTYEQYF.